Below, 24 T cell receptor beta chains from the same sample are listed, as sequenced in a study of blood T cell repertoires in COVID-19. Only in-frame clones appear in the TCRdb table, and some are missing; sequencing was by immunoSEQ multiplex PCR. The table has more than 85,000 clones, 75% to 90% seen once. Sequencing input: peripheral blood. Every receptor here comes from a woman in her seventies with acute or convalescent COVID-19.

The V gene is TRBV4-1, the J gene TRBJ1-2, with 7 bases lining up with TRBD1. The CDR3 is made up of 17 amino acids. The germline V gene encodes CDR1 MGHRA and CDR2 YSYEKL. The ends lost 1 base at V and 7 bases at J; junction bases unmatched: 15. The CDR3 spells CASSQVLYGQALGGYTF. CDR3 bases: TGCGCCAGCAGCCAAGTTTTGTACGGACAGGCACTTGGTGGCTACACCTTC.

This sequence joins TRBV7-2 and TRBJ1-6; D ambiguous. The CDR3 extends over 14 amino acids. The germline CDR1 and CDR2 sequences are SGHTA and FQGNSA. Deletions cut 7 bases from V and 5 bases from J, with 12 bases between. CDR3 nucleotide sequence: TGTGCCAGCATGGCCGGGGTTCATAATTCACCCCTCCACTTT. It is translated as CASMAGVHNSPLHF.

The chain uses TRBV5-1 and TRBJ2-1; D is unresolved. In germline, CDR1 is SGHRS, CDR2 YFSETQ. CDR3 length: 14 residues. V was clipped by 4 bases and J by 2 bases, with 10 bases between them. In nucleotides, the CDR3 is TGCGCCAGCAGCCACGGAGTTCCCTACAATGAGCAGTTCTTC. This translates into CASSHGVPYNEQFF. Drawing the rest from reference TRBV5-1 and TRBJ2-1, the complete variable domain is KAGVTQTPRYLIKTRGQQVTLSCSPISGHRSVSWYQQTPGQGLQFLFEYFSETQRNKGNFPGRFSGRQFSNSRSEMNVSTLELGDSALYLCASSHGVPYNEQFFGPGTRLTVL.

This clone appeared a single time. The V call is TRBV24-1, the J call TRBJ2-1, with 7 bases identical to TRBD2. Germline-derived CDR1 and CDR2 are KGHDR and SFDVKD. V was clipped by 4 bases and J by 9 bases; unmatched bases: 5. CDR3 length equals 13 residues. The CDR3 is CATSEVAGGEQFF. CDR3 DNA sequence: TGTGCCACCAGTGAGGTAGCGGGTGGTGAGCAGTTCTTC.

The chain links TRBV6-5 to TRBJ1-1, with D tentatively TRBD1 (6 bases). CDR1 is MNHEY and CDR2 is SVGAGI in the germline V gene. The CDR3 contains 14 residues. Trimming took off 5 bases at V and 4 bases at J, with 14 bases between the two ends. The CDR3 nucleotides are TGTGCCAGCAGTAAACAGGGAGGGGCCACTGAAGCTTTCTTT. Protein: CASSKQGGATEAFF.

This chain connects TRBV5-1 to TRBJ2-7; 7 bases align to TRBD1. Per the germline V gene, CDR1 is SGHRS and CDR2 is YFSETQ. The CDR3 sequence is 14 residues long. V shed 0 bases, J shed 3 bases, and the junction held 3 bases outside the gene matches. The CDR3 nucleotides are TGCGCCAGCAGCTTGGATTCAGGGGGCTACGAGCAGTACGTC. This codes for CASSLDSGGYEQYV.

The gene calls are TRBV7-8 and TRBJ2-7, with D possibly TRBD1 on 5 matching bases. The CDR3 extends over 12 amino acids. Germline V gives CDR1 SGHVS, CDR2 FQNEAQ. The ends were cut back, 4 bases at V and 6 bases at J, with 10 bases in the middle. The CDR3 DNA reads as TGTGCCAGCAGCTCAGATAGGGGCGAGCAGTACTTC. This encodes CASSSDRGEQYF. Based on the CDR3 plus reference TRBV7-8 and TRBJ2-7, the full variable domain is GAGVSQSPRYKVAKRGQDVALRCDPISGHVSLFWYQQALGQGPEFLTYFQNEAQLDKSGLPSDRFFAERPEGSVSTLKIQRTQQEDSAVYLCASSSDRGEQYFGPGTRLTVT.

The chain carries TRBV4-1 and TRBJ2-1, with 9 bases that match TRBD2. CDR1 is MGHRA and CDR2 is YSYEKL in the germline V gene. J gave up 6 bases and V 5 bases, and 5 bases lay outside the gene matches. This CDR3 region has 14 residues. CDR3 nucleotide sequence: TGCGCCAGCAGCTCGAGAGCGGGGGGCAATGAGCAGTTCTTC. This codes for CASSSRAGGNEQFF.

This clone was seen a few times. This chain uses TRBV20-1 with TRBJ1-2; D is unclear. From germline, CDR1 is DFQATT and CDR2 SNEGSKA (reference sequence). The CDR3 has 11 residues. V shed 4 bases and J shed 4 bases, with 7 bases lying between them. CDR3 in amino acids: CSATGSYGYTF. The CDR3 DNA reads TGCAGTGCTACGGGGTCCTATGGCTACACCTTC.

The chain is built from TRBV28 and TRBJ1-1; 12 bases match TRBD1. CDR3 length: 16 amino acids. Germline lookup yields CDR1 MDHEN and CDR2 SYDVKM. The ends lost 6 bases at V and 4 bases at J; junction bases unmatched: 9. The DNA of the CDR3 is TGTGCCAGCAGCCCCGGGACAGGGGGCTGGGCCACTGAAGCTTTCTTT. Its protein product is CASSPGTGGWATEAFF.

This chain connects TRBV5-5 to TRBJ2-5; TRBD2 agrees at 8 bases. The V gene end was trimmed by 4 bases and the J gene end by 0 bases; junction bases not matched to a gene: 5. The CDR3 has 15 residues. Germline V gene sequence: CDR1 SGHKS, CDR2 YYEKEE (reference sequence). CDR3 in amino acids: CASSPLRGDQETQYF. The CDR3 region has the DNA TGTGCCAGCAGCCCCTTGCGGGGGGACCAAGAGACCCAGTACTTC.

The chain employs TRBV29-1 and TRBJ1-4; TRBD1 agrees at 9 bases. Germline-derived CDR1 and CDR2 are SQVTM and ANQGSEA. CDR3 length equals 13 residues. J lost 8 bases, V lost 7 bases, and 8 bases had no gene match. The CDR3 reads CSASDRGGEKLFF. CDR3 bases: TGCAGCGCCTCGGACAGGGGTGGAGAAAAACTGTTTTTT.

The chain links TRBV12-3 or TRBV12-4 to TRBJ2-3; D uncertain. The CDR3 extends over 13 amino acids. V lost 3 bases and J 0 bases, leaving 4 bases between the germline ends. CDR3 loop: CASSFPSTDTQYF. CDR3 DNA sequence: TGTGCCAGCAGTTTTCCTAGCACAGATACGCAGTATTTT.

This chain uses TRBV27 with TRBJ2-2, with 13 bases that match TRBD2. The CDR3 covers 17 residues. With 6 bases clipped from V and 9 bases from J, the junction kept 13 bases outside the gene matches. Germline lookup yields CDR1 MNHEY and CDR2 SMNVEV (reference sequence). The CDR3 here is CASRGHGGTSGVRELFF. CDR3 DNA sequence: TGTGCCAGCAGGGGGCACGGGGGGACTAGCGGGGTCAGGGAGCTGTTTTTT.

J is TRBJ1-5 and V is TRBV19; tentative D call: TRBD1 (5 bases). The V gene's germline CDR1 is LNHDA and CDR2 SQIVND (reference sequence). This CDR3 has 14 residues. Trimming removed 6 bases at V and 2 bases at J, with 11 bases between. This CDR3 reads CASSAGLRNQPQHF. The DNA of the CDR3 is TGTGCCAGTAGCGCGGGACTGCGCAATCAGCCCCAGCATTTT.

The J gene is TRBJ2-5, the V gene TRBV18; D gene unclear. V lost 1 base to trimming and J lost 1 base, with 7 bases between them. The CDR3 is 14 residues long. Germline CDR1 is KGHSH and CDR2 is LQKENI. The CDR3 protein is CASSPLEVQETQYF. CDR3 coding DNA: TGTGCCAGCTCACCACTAGAAGTCCAAGAGACCCAGTACTTC.

This sequence joins TRBV24-1 and TRBJ2-3; 11 nucleotides line up with TRBD2. This CDR3 spans 16 amino acids. The junction had 11 bases not matched to a gene; V was cut back by 7 bases and J by 6 bases. Germline lookup yields CDR1 KGHDR and CDR2 SFDVKD. The CDR3 DNA reads TGTGCCACCAGCACAACTTTAGCGGGAGGGCGCGATACGCAGTATTTT. Amino acids: CATSTTLAGGRDTQYF.

This clone was detected a few times. The chain links TRBV6-5 to TRBJ2-6, with D uncertain. Germline CDR1 and CDR2: MNHEY and SVGAGI. V was cut by 8 bases and J by 0 bases, with 5 bases left in between. The CDR3 has 13 residues. The CDR3 reads CASQASGANVLTF. As DNA, the CDR3 is TGTGCCAGCCAGGCCTCTGGGGCCAACGTCCTGACTTTC.

The chain has TRBV7-6 and TRBJ2-5, with 8 bases that match TRBD1. From germline, CDR1 is SGHVS and CDR2 FNYEAQ. Trimming cost V 5 bases and J 2 bases; bases outside gene matches: 7. This CDR3 comprises 15 residues. CDR3 DNA: TGTGCCAGCAGCCGAAAACGGGACAGGCAAGAGACCCAGTACTTC. This gives the protein CASSRKRDRQETQYF.

The J gene is TRBJ1-2, the V gene TRBV7-2; D gene uncertain. This CDR3 has 14 residues. The germline V gene has CDR1 SGHTA and CDR2 FQGNSA. V was shortened by 5 bases and J by 3 bases, with 13 bases between the two germline ends. The CDR3 DNA sequence: TGTGCCAGCAGCAAGCAGGTCTCGGACTATGGCTACACCTTC. Translated, it gives CASSKQVSDYGYTF.

This clone was counted between two and nine times. This chain joins TRBV4-1 and TRBJ2-3, with 8 nucleotides matching TRBD1. Germline assignment: CDR1 MGHRA and CDR2 YSYEKL. The V and J ends lost 1 base and 6 bases, in that order; junction bases with no gene match: 9. The CDR3 loop spans 16 amino acids. CDR3 sequence: CASSQATGAYRDTQYF. The CDR3, as DNA: TGCGCCAGCAGCCAAGCGACAGGGGCCTATAGGGATACGCAGTATTTT.

The chain combines TRBV30 with TRBJ1-2; 8 nucleotides agree with TRBD1. This CDR3 spans 14 amino acids. V was clipped by 0 bases and J by 11 bases; unmatched bases: 11. The germline CDR1 and CDR2 sequences are GTSNPN and SVGIG (reference sequence). CDR3 coding DNA: TGTGCCTGGAGTGTAAACGTACGGACAGGGACATACACCTTC. Protein: CAWSVNVRTGTYTF.

The CDR3 loop reads CASTDRVYTEAFF. In nucleotides, the CDR3 is TGCGCCAGCACTGACAGGGTTTACACTGAAGCTTTCTTT. J is TRBJ1-1 and V is TRBV10-2, with 7 bases that match TRBD1. V gave up 7 bases and J gave up 3 bases; unmatched junction bases: 5. CDR3 size: 13 residues. Germline-derived CDR1 and CDR2 are WSHSY and SAAADI.

The V call is TRBV2, the J call TRBJ2-7, with D tentatively TRBD1 (6 bases). The germline V gene has CDR1 SNHLY and CDR2 FYNNEI. The V end lost 7 bases, the J end lost 0 bases, and 10 bases lay between the germline ends. This CDR3 contains 13 residues. In nucleotides, the CDR3 is TGTGCCAGCACGGCAGGGGTCTCCTACGAGCAGTACTTC. This gives the protein CASTAGVSYEQYF.